The 26 T cell receptor beta chains in this list originate from one sample, sequenced in a study of T cells in Graves' hyperthyroidism and ophthalmopathy. RNA transcripts gave rise to amplified TCR beta CDR3 regions. During a first-round RT-PCR of the TCR CDR3, the HTBI primer set was used. TCRdb ran MiXCR on the multiplex PCR reads and lists one entry per CDR3 protein. The table has roughly 160,000 distinct CDR3 sequences, approximately 9% seen once. Sequencing input: blood. The receptors shown here come from a woman aged 18 to 35 with Graves' hyperthyroidism that later progressed to Graves' ophthalmopathy.

There are many counts of this clonotype. The rearrangement joins TRBV2 to TRBJ2-7; 9 bases align to TRBD1. The CDR3 has 15 amino acids. With V trimmed by 1 base and J by 7 bases, 8 bases remained unmatched. Germline V CDR1 and CDR2: SNHLY, FYNNEI. In DNA, the CDR3 is TGTGCCAGCAGTGAAGTGGGACAGGGTGAATGGGAGCAGTACTTC. It codes for CASSEVGQGEWEQYF.

V usage is TRBV5-8 and J usage is TRBJ1-3; weak D call: TRBD1 (6 bases). Trimming pared 5 bases from V and 1 base from J, leaving 10 bases between. CDR3 length: 14 residues. The germline V gene encodes CDR1 SGHTS and CDR2 YDEGEE. Here the CDR3 reads CASRQGGSGNTIYF. As DNA, the CDR3 is TGTGCCAGCAGGCAAGGGGGTTCTGGAAACACCATATATTTT.

The table lists this clonotype with many counts. The genes are TRBV6-1 and TRBJ1-2; tentative D call: TRBD1 (6 bases). Trimming left V 9 bases short and J 2 bases short, with 22 bases between. CDR1 and CDR2 from the germline V gene are MNHNS and SASEGT. This CDR3 is 16 amino acids long. CDR3 amino acids: CASKVTSGAGNYGYTF. In DNA form, the CDR3 reads TGTGCCAGTAAAGTGACGTCGGGGGCGGGAAACTATGGCTACACCTTC.

As to this clonotype: A much larger clone differs from this one at a single base, so this may be a read error. The chain joins TRBV27 to TRBJ2-3; weak D call: TRBD1 (5 bases). Germline CDR1 MNHEY, CDR2 SMNVEV (reference sequence). This CDR3 comprises 15 residues. V dropped 6 bases and J dropped 3 bases, with 16 bases sitting between them. CDR3 region: CASSRAGIVTDTQYF. The DNA for the CDR3 is TGTGCCAGCAGCAGGGCAGGGATTGTTACAGATACGCAGTATTTT.

This clonotype occurred many times. V and J are TRBV4-1 and TRBJ1-1, with unresolved D. Germline V gene lookup returns CDR1 MGHRA and CDR2 YSYEKL. CDR3 length equals 14 residues. Trimming removed 0 bases at V and 0 bases at J, with 5 bases between. The DNA of the CDR3 is TGCGCCAGCAGCCAAGATGCAATGAACACTGAAGCTTTCTTT. Its translation: CASSQDAMNTEAFF.

The sample holds a few counts of this clonotype. Just one base apart from a much larger clone, this may be a read error. The CDR3 DNA reads as TGTGCCTGGAGTGGTCAAGGGAACGGTTCACCCCTCCACTTT. It specifies CAWSGQGNGSPLHF. This sequence joins TRBV30 and TRBJ1-6; no definite D call. The germline V and J ends were trimmed by 1 base and 9 bases, with 13 bases remaining between them. This CDR3 region has 14 residues. Germline V gene lookup returns CDR1 GTSNPN and CDR2 SVGIG (reference sequence). The entire variable domain, with the rest obtained from reference TRBV30 and TRBJ1-6, is as follows: SQTIHQWPATLVQPVGSPLSLECTVEGTSNPNLYWYRQAAGRGLQLLFYSVGIGQISSEVPQNLSASRPQDRQFILSSKKLLLSDSGFYLCAWSGQGNGSPLHFGNGTRLTVT.

In its sample, this clonotype was seen many times. The chain links TRBV7-6 to TRBJ1-2; 7 bases are shared with TRBD1. The CDR3 runs to 12 residues. The V gene's germline CDR1 is SGHVS and CDR2 FNYEAQ. V was clipped by 5 bases and J by 4 bases; unmatched bases: 1. CDR3 in amino acids: CASSGDSYGYTF. The CDR3 region has the DNA TGTGCCAGCAGCGGGGACAGCTATGGCTACACCTTC.

Many counts were recorded for this clonotype. The rearrangement links TRBV11-2 to TRBJ1-5; a weak D match, TRBD1 (5 bases). CDR1 and CDR2 from the germline V gene are SGHAT and FQNNGV. Trimming pared 0 bases from V and 2 bases from J, leaving 11 bases between. The length of the CDR3 is 16 residues. This CDR3 reads CASSLDIQGGNQPQHF. DNA of the CDR3: TGTGCCAGCAGCTTAGATATCCAGGGTGGCAATCAGCCCCAGCATTTT.

This clonotype was detected ten times or more. The chain employs TRBV6-1 and TRBJ2-2, with D perhaps given as TRBD1 or TRBD2 (5 bases each). The V end was cut by 6 bases, the J end by 4 bases, with 9 bases between. The CDR3 spans 13 residues. Germline V gene sequence: CDR1 MNHNS, CDR2 SASEGT. The CDR3 is CASSLGPTGELFF. The CDR3 DNA sequence: TGTGCCAGCAGCTTGGGACCCACCGGGGAGCTGTTTTTT.

To note about this clonotype: A read error may explain this, as a much larger clone is one base away. The chain links TRBV12-3 or TRBV12-4 to TRBJ1-4, with D possibly being TRBD1 (6 bases). The CDR3 consists of 14 residues. CDR3 residues: CTSSSRGSYEKLFF. In DNA, the CDR3 is TGTACCAGCAGTTCCAGGGGTTCATATGAAAAACTGTTTTTT.

This clonotype was detected only a few times. CDR3 sequence (DNA): TGTGCCAGCAGCTCCCTTCCGGGGGGAGGGATGAACACTGAAGCTTTCTTT. This translates into CASSSLPGGGMNTEAFF. This chain connects TRBV5-8 to TRBJ1-1; a possible D gene is TRBD1 (5 bases). Trimming pared 3 bases from V and 0 bases from J, leaving 18 bases between. The CDR3 loop spans 17 amino acids. Germline assignment: CDR1 SGHTS and CDR2 YDEGEE.

This clonotype was seen repeatedly, ten times or more. The V and J genes are TRBV7-2 and TRBJ1-6; the match to TRBD1 covers 9 bases. This CDR3 has 15 residues. V was clipped by 2 bases and J by 6 bases; unmatched bases: 2. The germline CDR1 and CDR2 sequences are SGHTA and FQGNSA. The CDR3 region has the DNA TGTGCCAGCAGCTTAACAGGGGGCCTTAATTCACCCCTCCACTTT. This gives the protein CASSLTGGLNSPLHF.

There are many counts of this clonotype. J is TRBJ2-2 and V is TRBV20-1; D is ambiguous. CDR3 length equals 16 residues. CDR1 is DFQATT, CDR2 SNEGSKA, per germline (reference sequence). The V end was cut by 2 bases, the J end by 1 base, with 14 bases between. DNA for the CDR3: TGCAGTGCTAGACCCCGGTTTGAGCGGAACACCGGGGAGCTGTTTTTT. This translates into CSARPRFERNTGELFF.

This clonotype has a count of ten or more. This chain connects TRBV2 to TRBJ1-2; possible D gene TRBD1, 6 bases. The CDR3 is made up of 12 amino acids. From germline, CDR1 is SNHLY and CDR2 FYNNEI. The V and J ends lost 6 bases and 8 bases respectively, with 13 bases between them. The CDR3 region has the DNA TGTGCCAGCAGGCGGCGGACAGCCGGCTACACCTTC. Protein sequence: CASRRRTAGYTF.

There are many counts of this clonotype. This rearrangement joins TRBV11-2 to TRBJ2-2; 8 bases map to TRBD2. The trim removed 2 bases at V and 6 bases at J, leaving 2 bases unmatched. Germline-derived CDR1 and CDR2 are SGHAT and FQNNGV. This CDR3 contains 14 residues. CDR3 residues: CASSLNGGAGELFF. CDR3 nucleotides: TGTGCCAGCAGCTTAAACGGGGGGGCCGGGGAGCTGTTTTTT. The full variable domain, in which reference TRBV11-2 and TRBJ2-2 provide the parts outside the CDR3, is EAGVAQSPRYKIIEKRQSVAFWCNPISGHATLYWYQQILGQGPKLLIQFQNNGVVDDSQLPKDRFSAERLKGVDSTLKIQPAKLEDSAVYLCASSLNGGAGELFFGEGSRLTVL.

This clonotype was found many times. The rearrangement uses TRBV6-1 and TRBJ2-2; TRBD2 aligns across 7 bases. The CDR3 covers 17 residues. V trimming: 5 bases; J trimming: 2 bases; junction bases outside the gene matches: 11. Germline-derived CDR1 and CDR2 are MNHNS and SASEGT. The CDR3 sequence is CASSSERLAVNTGELFF. The CDR3 coding sequence is TGTGCCAGCAGTTCCGAACGGCTAGCGGTAAACACCGGGGAGCTGTTTTTT.

This clonotype occurred many times. The rearrangement links TRBV6-1 to TRBJ2-7, with a tentative D call TRBD1 (7 bases). CDR3 length: 14 amino acids. Germline values: CDR1 MNHNS, CDR2 SASEGT. With 7 bases removed from V and 5 bases from J, the gap between germline ends came to 18 bases. CDR3 sequence: CASTHFQGGNEQYF. The CDR3 DNA sequence: TGTGCCAGCACCCACTTCCAGGGGGGCAACGAGCAGTACTTC.

This clonotype was picked up many times. The rearrangement links TRBV9 to TRBJ2-3; D perhaps matches TRBD2 (5 bases). Germline V CDR1 and CDR2: SGDLS, YYNGEE. The CDR3 spans 14 residues. V gave up 2 bases and J gave up 2 bases, with 9 bases separating them. For the CDR3, the DNA is TGTGCCAGCAGCGTCTCGGACTTCACAGATACGCAGTATTTT. Protein: CASSVSDFTDTQYF.

CDR3 coding DNA: TGCAGCGTTGAAGGTGCGACAGGGGGAAACTCTGGGGCCAACGTCCTGACTTTC. Protein: CSVEGATGGNSGANVLTF. The chain recombines TRBV29-1 with TRBJ2-6; 9 bases map to TRBD1. The CDR3 has 18 amino acids. In germline, CDR1 is SQVTM, CDR2 ANQGSEA. With V trimmed by 1 base and J by 0 bases, 7 bases remained unmatched.

Points on this clonotype: It may be a read error: a sequence one base away is much more abundant. This sequence joins TRBV5-1 and TRBJ2-1, with 10 bases lining up with TRBD2. There are 15 residues in the CDR3. Germline V gene data show CDR1 as SGHRS and CDR2 as YFSETQ. In DNA form, the CDR3 reads TGCGCCAGCAGAGAACTAGCGGGAAGCAACAATGAGCAGCTCTTC. Amino acid sequence: CASRELAGSNNEQLF. Variable domain in full (rest from reference TRBV5-1 and TRBJ2-1): KAGVTQTPRYLIKTRGQQVTLSCSPISGHRSVSWYQQTPGQGLQFLFEYFSETQRNKGNFPGRFSGRQFSNSRSEMNVSTLELGDSALYLCASRELAGSNNEQLFGPGTRLTVL.

This clonotype was picked up a small number of times. The gene calls are TRBV7-2 and TRBJ1-2, with D uncertain. The V gene lost 7 bases and the J gene lost 0 bases, with 12 bases spanning the gap. This CDR3 has 14 residues. Per the germline V gene, CDR1 is SGHTA and CDR2 is FQGNSA. CDR3 amino acids: CASIIVPSNYGYTF. The DNA for the CDR3 is TGTGCCAGCATTATCGTTCCTTCTAACTATGGCTACACCTTC.

The table lists this clonotype with many counts. The chain is built from TRBV7-9 and TRBJ1-1; 12 bases line up with TRBD1. Trimming removed 5 bases from V and 5 bases from J; junction bases left unmatched: 3. The CDR3 spans 14 residues. CDR1 and CDR2 (germline): SEHNR, FQNEAQ (reference sequence). Here the CDR3 reads CASSPGQGATEAFF. The CDR3 DNA follows: TGTGCCAGCAGCCCGGGACAGGGGGCGACTGAAGCTTTCTTT.

In its sample, this clonotype was seen many times. This rearrangement joins TRBV7-9 to TRBJ2-2; D is possibly TRBD2 (5 bases). Germline V gene lookup returns CDR1 SEHNR and CDR2 FQNEAQ (reference sequence). V gave up 6 bases and J gave up 0 bases, with 17 bases separating them. The CDR3 is 17 residues long. The CDR3 DNA follows: TGTGCCAGCAGACTAGGGTGGGATAGCGCGAACACCGGGGAGCTGTTTTTT. Protein sequence: CASRLGWDSANTGELFF.

This clonotype was seen repeatedly, ten times or more. This chain joins TRBV5-8 and TRBJ2-3; maybe TRBD1 (6 bases). Germline assignment: CDR1 SGHTS and CDR2 YDEGEE. The CDR3 sequence is 16 residues long. Between the trimmed V and J ends, which lost 0 bases and 0 bases, there was a span of 11 bases. The CDR3 DNA reads TGTGCCAGCAGCTTGGGGACAGCTGCTAGCACAGATACGCAGTATTTT. Protein: CASSLGTAASTDTQYF.

V is TRBV5-1 and J is TRBJ1-3, with D uncertain. Germline V gene data show CDR1 as SGHRS and CDR2 as YFSETQ. V was shortened by 6 bases and J by 0 bases, with 7 bases between the two germline ends. The CDR3 loop spans 13 amino acids. Here the CDR3 reads CASTQNSGNTIYF. DNA of the CDR3: TGCGCCAGCACCCAGAACTCTGGAAACACCATATATTTT.

V is TRBV4-2 and J is TRBJ2-3, with 7 bases that match TRBD2. The germline V gene has CDR1 LGHNA and CDR2 YNFKEQ. J gave up 5 bases and V 1 base, and 6 bases lay outside the gene matches. The length of the CDR3 is 15 residues. This CDR3 reads CASSQVLGRGDTQYF. CDR3 coding DNA: TGTGCCAGCAGCCAAGTCCTGGGGAGGGGAGATACGCAGTATTTT.